What follows are 9 T cell receptor beta chains derived from one specimen sequenced in a study of blood T cell repertoires in COVID-19. Method: immunoSEQ multiplex PCR; TCRdb's copy keeps in-frame clones and lacks some. The sample lists some 270,000 clones; more than 85% were seen once. Specimen: peripheral blood. The receptors were gathered from a young man with acute or convalescent COVID-19.

This rearrangement joins TRBV12-3 or TRBV12-4 to TRBJ2-7; TRBD2 might be the D (6 bases). Between the trimmed V and J ends, which lost 6 bases and 6 bases, there was a span of 12 bases. This CDR3 has 12 residues. CDR3 amino acids: CASSPTRGEQYF. CDR3 bases: TGTGCCAGCAGCCCGACTAGAGGCGAGCAGTACTTC.

This chain uses TRBV6-5 with TRBJ2-7; D is possibly TRBD2 (5 bases). The germline V and J ends were trimmed by 10 bases and 4 bases, with 14 bases remaining between them. The CDR3 sequence is 12 residues long. From germline, CDR1 is MNHEY and CDR2 SVGAGI. CDR3 amino acids: CATTGEGYEQYF. The CDR3 nucleotides read TGTGCCACCACCGGAGAGGGTTACGAGCAGTACTTC.

The CDR3 bases are TGCGCCAGCAGCCAAGACCCCGGGACAGGGTATGGCTACACCTTC. Amino acid sequence: CASSQDPGTGYGYTF. The V and J genes are TRBV4-1 and TRBJ1-2, with TRBD1 identical over 9 bases. The V gene end was trimmed by 0 bases and the J gene end by 5 bases; junction bases not matched to a gene: 4. Germline V gene data show CDR1 as MGHRA and CDR2 as YSYEKL. The CDR3 has 15 amino acids.

The V call is TRBV4-1, the J call TRBJ1-2; D might be TRBD1 (6 bases). Trimming cost V 1 base and J 1 base, with 19 bases left between them. Germline lookup yields CDR1 MGHRA and CDR2 YSYEKL. CDR3 length equals 18 residues. This CDR3 reads CASSQAPPFIQGNYGYTF. The CDR3 DNA reads TGCGCCAGCAGCCAAGCTCCCCCTTTCATACAGGGTAACTATGGCTACACCTTC.

This rearrangement joins TRBV29-1 to TRBJ1-1; D perhaps matches TRBD1 (6 bases). V was pared by 5 bases and J by 1 base, with 11 bases between. Germline CDR1 is SQVTM and CDR2 is ANQGSEA. There are 13 residues in the CDR3. For the CDR3, the DNA is TGCAGCGTTAGTGGACAGCGGAACACTGAAGCTTTCTTT. Its protein is CSVSGQRNTEAFF.

This chain's CDR3 is CASSFRGTEAFF. The CDR3 DNA reads as TGTGCCAGTAGCTTCAGGGGGACTGAAGCTTTCTTT. V and J are TRBV19 and TRBJ1-1, with TRBD1 matching over 7 bases. The CDR3 has 12 residues. Germline V gives CDR1 LNHDA, CDR2 SQIVND (reference sequence). Trimming removed 6 bases from V and 5 bases from J; junction bases left unmatched: 3.

The rearrangement links TRBV5-4 to TRBJ2-3, with TRBD1 matching over 8 bases. The V gene's germline CDR1 is SGHNT and CDR2 YYREEE (reference sequence). This CDR3 has 16 residues. V was clipped by 2 bases and J by 2 bases; unmatched bases: 7. CDR3 sequence (DNA): TGTGCCAGCAGCTTACCCGGGACAGGTGCCACAGATACGCAGTATTTT. Protein: CASSLPGTGATDTQYF.

V gene TRBV9 combines with J gene TRBJ1-3; D not certain. Germline V lookup: CDR1 SGDLS, CDR2 YYNGEE. V gave up 0 bases and J gave up 2 bases, with 6 bases separating them. The CDR3 is 14 amino acids. The CDR3 reads CASSVGPAGNTIYF. The CDR3 nucleotides are TGTGCCAGCAGCGTAGGTCCCGCTGGAAACACCATATATTTT.

The CDR3 DNA is TGCAGCGCCGAACGGGGGGGTATTAGCACAGATACGCAGTATTTT. Translating gives CSAERGGISTDTQYF. The chain couples TRBV29-1 to TRBJ2-3, with 8 positions matching TRBD2. Unmatched junction bases numbered 9, after V lost 7 bases and J lost 0 bases. Germline V gene sequence: CDR1 SQVTM, CDR2 ANQGSEA. This CDR3 is built from 15 residues.